This T cell receptor beta chain was sequenced in a study of human T cells and chemical hapten exposure. Study-wide background: An area of 2 cm by about 2.2 cm on upper inner arm skin received 2% DPC for sensitization. All patients underwent weekly scalp dosing with diphenylcyclopropenone for the full roughly 24-week study. Study-level points and caveats: Significantly more large CDR3 similarity clusters arose among expanded TCRs than among controls. Those TCRs sitting above 1 in 1000 frequency stayed the same with DPC sensitization.

The sample holds a few counts of this clonotype. Its antigen is undetermined. V was pared by 4 bases and J by 1 base, with 12 bases between. CDR3 size: 16 residues. Per the germline V gene, CDR1 is SGHKS and CDR2 is YYEKEE (reference sequence). The sample's time point: pre-sensitization, week 0. The treatment is: therapeutic diphenylcyclopropenone sensitization with weekly scalp DPC. Using its own MiXCR run on the RACE reads, TCRdb lists one record per CDR3 protein. The data show some 400,000 distinct CDR3 sequences, approximately 5% seen once. The clonotype comes from a woman aged 45-60 years with alopecia areata. Some clones in this sample may be carry-over from other donors' samples. The sequences come from whole blood, collected in connection with sensitization to the hapten diphenylcyclopropenone (DPC). The V gene is TRBV5-5, the J gene TRBJ2-6; the D gene is possibly TRBD2 (5 bases). Written as DNA, the CDR3 is TGTGCCAGCAGCAGAATTAGGGAGTCTGGGGCCAACGTCCTGACTTTC. This gives the protein CASSRIRESGANVLTF.